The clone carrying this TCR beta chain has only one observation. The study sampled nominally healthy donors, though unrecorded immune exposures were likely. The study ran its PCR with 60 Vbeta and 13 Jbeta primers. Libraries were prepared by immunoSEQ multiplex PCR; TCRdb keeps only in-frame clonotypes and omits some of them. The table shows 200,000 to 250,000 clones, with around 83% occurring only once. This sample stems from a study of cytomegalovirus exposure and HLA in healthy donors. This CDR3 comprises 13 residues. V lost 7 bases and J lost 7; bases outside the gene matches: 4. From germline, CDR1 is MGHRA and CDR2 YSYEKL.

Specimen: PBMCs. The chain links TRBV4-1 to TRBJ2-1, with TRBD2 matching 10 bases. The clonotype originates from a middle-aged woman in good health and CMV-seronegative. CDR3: CASKKREGNEQFF. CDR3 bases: TGCGCCAGCAAAAAGCGGGAGGGGAATGAGCAGTTCTTC.